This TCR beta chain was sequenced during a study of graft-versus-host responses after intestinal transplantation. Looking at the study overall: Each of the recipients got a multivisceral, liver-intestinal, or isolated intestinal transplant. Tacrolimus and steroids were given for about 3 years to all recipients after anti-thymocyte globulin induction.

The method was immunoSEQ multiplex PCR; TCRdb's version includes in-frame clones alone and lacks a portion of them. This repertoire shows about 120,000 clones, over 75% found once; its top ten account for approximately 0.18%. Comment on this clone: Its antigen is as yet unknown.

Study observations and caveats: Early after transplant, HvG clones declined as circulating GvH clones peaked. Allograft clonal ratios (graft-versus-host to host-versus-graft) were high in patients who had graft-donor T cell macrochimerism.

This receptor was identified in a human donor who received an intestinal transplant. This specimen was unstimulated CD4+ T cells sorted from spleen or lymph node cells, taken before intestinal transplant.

In nucleotides, the CDR3 is TGCGCCAGCAGCCCGGGGGTGGAAGGCGAGACCCAGTACTTC. It codes for CASSPGVEGETQYF. This sequence joins TRBV5-1 and TRBJ2-5, with D perhaps matching TRBD2 (6 bases). Trimming removed 4 bases at V and 5 bases at J, with 15 bases between. This CDR3 is built from 14 residues. Germline loops: CDR1 SGHRS, CDR2 YFSETQ. The full variable domain, completed using reference TRBV5-1 and TRBJ2-5, is KAGVTQTPRYLIKTRGQQVTLSCSPISGHRSVSWYQQTPGQGLQFLFEYFSETQRNKGNFPGRFSGRQFSNSRSEMNVSTLELGDSALYLCASSPGVEGETQYFGPGTRLLVL.